This TCR beta chain was sequenced in a study of blood T cell repertoires in COVID-19. Across the study: Some COVID-19 samples were acute and others convalescent; all came from the United States, Italy and Spain. PBMCs, B-cell-depleted T cells, or T cells provided the cDNA or gDNA that made up the material.

Original data processing: Reference gene primer amplification gave nucleated cell count estimates. Sequencing used immunoSEQ multiplex PCR; TCRdb keeps in-frame clones, though not all of them. V and J calls and clone size follow that table, whereas D and trimming were derived from the DNA. The sample lists 110,000 or so clones; over 75% were seen once. Specimen: peripheral blood. This sequence was found in a woman in her seventies who had recovered from COVID-19.

The CDR3 loop reads CASNRDYANEQFF. In DNA, the CDR3 is TGTGCCAGCAACCGGGACTATGCCAATGAGCAGTTCTTC. The J gene is TRBJ2-1, the V gene TRBV5-8; 7 bases match TRBD2. Trimming cost V 6 bases and J 6 bases; bases outside gene matches: 6. This CDR3 spans 13 amino acids. The germline gives CDR1 SGHTS, CDR2 YDEGEE.